This T cell receptor (beta chain) was sequenced during a study of blood T cell repertoires in COVID-19. About the research overall: T cells, B-cell-depleted T cells, or PBMCs provided the cDNA or gDNA that served as material.

Authors' processing steps: Cell counts per sample came from amplifying reference gene primers. Assay used: immunoSEQ multiplex PCR; TCRdb lists only in-frame clones, some missing. The DNA was the basis for D and trimming; V, J and clone size are from that table. Found here are 50,000 to 65,000 clones, just over 85% of them singletons; the top ten hold over 4%. The ends were cut back, 2 bases at V and 1 base at J, with 12 bases in the middle. The CDR3 runs to 15 residues. Germline CDR1 SGDLS, CDR2 YYNGEE. This clone was detected only once. V usage is TRBV9 and J usage is TRBJ1-1, with D perhaps matching TRBD1 (6 bases). Source material: peripheral blood. This clonotype was obtained from a man in his 60s with acute or convalescent COVID-19. CDR3 nucleotide sequence: TGTGCCAGCAGCGTCACCGGGACACCGAACACTGAAGCTTTCTTT. It codes for CASSVTGTPNTEAFF.